This T cell receptor beta chain is from a study of shared clonotypes between healthy human individuals. Unmatched junction bases numbered 4, after V lost 0 bases and J lost 2 bases. Germline loops: CDR1 SGHNT, CDR2 YYREEE (reference sequence). This CDR3 is 16 amino acids long. Measured with immunoSEQ multiplex PCR; TCRdb has only the in-frame clones, and not every one. This table holds under 550,000 clones, roughly 95% found once. All of the donors resided in Nashville, Tennessee, and each was a Caucasian adult. The source is a woman aged 30 to 39 in good health. Sequences were obtained from naive CD4+ T cells sorted from blood. Subset noted: CD45RA+ positively selected. This rearrangement joins TRBV5-4 to TRBJ2-2, with 7 bases fitting TRBD1. In nucleotides, the CDR3 is TGTGCCAGCAGCTTGGTCCGGACAGGAAACACCGGGGAGCTGTTTTTT. It codes for CASSLVRTGNTGELFF.